This TCR beta chain was recorded in a study of CD8 T cells in Susac syndrome. The RNA, about 0.5 to 1 ug, was put through reverse transcription using random hexamers. TCRdb called the immunoSEQ multiplex PCR reads again in MiXCR, with one record for every CDR3 protein. Here the sample spans about 300,000 distinct CDR3 sequences, approximately 89% being singletons. Between the trimmed V and J ends, which lost 1 base and 4 bases, there was a span of 7 bases. The CDR3 has 13 amino acids. This TCR derives from a human donor with multiple sclerosis. Material: CD8+ T cells from PBMCs. This chain links TRBV12-3 or TRBV12-4 with TRBJ1-1; D gene ambiguous. DNA for the CDR3: TGTGCCAGCAGTTTAGGGCCCGCCACTGAAGCTTTCTTT. Translating it yields CASSLGPATEAFF.